The rows below give T cell receptor beta chains drawn from one sample of a study of cytomegalovirus exposure and HLA in healthy donors. Profiled with immunoSEQ multiplex PCR; TCRdb holds only in-frame clones, not every one. The sample has roughly 200,000 clones; approximately 87% are singletons. Sequenced sample: PBMCs. Every receptor here comes from a man aged 30 to 45 in good health and CMV-seronegative. CDR3s include the opening cysteine and the closing phenylalanine or tryptophan. The D gene is left open where the match is weak. Size is stated for part of the rows, as once, few or many counts, or as a class when the clone is expanded.

clone_size	d_call	v_call	j_call	cdr3_length	cdr3_aa	cdr3_nt
.	.	TRBV7-9	TRBJ1-1	15	CASSPGLGANTEAFF	TGTGCCAGCAGCCCCGGGTTGGGGGCTAACACTGAAGCTTTCTTT
.	.	TRBV11-2	TRBJ2-1	13	CASSMTTYNEQFF	TGTGCCAGCAGCATGACAACCTACAATGAGCAGTTCTTC
once	.	TRBV7-9	TRBJ1-5	13	CASSPLGDQPQHF	TGTGCCAGCAGCCCCCTGGGCGATCAGCCCCAGCATTTT
once	TRBD1	TRBV27	TRBJ2-3	13	CASSPTTGGAQYF	TGTGCCAGCAGTCCCACGACAGGGGGCGCGCAGTATTTT
.	TRBD1	TRBV7-6	TRBJ2-1	17	CASSLLIWGQGGNEQFF	TGTGCCAGCAGCTTATTAATATGGGGACAGGGTGGCAATGAGCAGTTCTTC
.	TRBD1	TRBV14	TRBJ2-7	15	CASSSWASQGDEQYF	TGTGCCAGCAGCTCCTGGGCCTCGCAGGGGGACGAGCAGTACTTC
.	TRBD1	TRBV25-1	TRBJ1-1	13	CASSEQGATEAFF	TGTGCCAGCAGTGAACAGGGGGCGACTGAAGCTTTCTTT
.	.	TRBV14	TRBJ1-1	11	CASSQGGEAFF	TGTGCCAGCAGCCAAGGCGGAGAAGCTTTCTTT
.	TRBD1	TRBV6-1	TRBJ1-4	14	CASRRTGANEKLFF	TGTGCCAGCAGGAGGACAGGGGCTAATGAAAAACTGTTTTTT
.	TRBD2	TRBV6-7	TRBJ2-5	17	CASSYRTSGREEETQYF	TGTGCCAGCAGTTACAGGACTAGCGGGAGAGAGGAAGAGACCCAGTACTTC
once	.	TRBV18	TRBJ1-1	13	CASSPDKVTEAFF	TGTGCCAGCTCACCTGACAAGGTGACTGAAGCTTTCTTT
once	.	TRBV6-1	TRBJ1-6	14	CASSTRTVNSPLHF	TGTGCCAGCAGTACCCGGACAGTTAATTCACCCCTCCACTTT
.	TRBD2	TRBV6-5	TRBJ2-3	13	CASRLAGADTQYF	TGTGCCAGCAGGCTAGCGGGGGCAGATACGCAGTATTTT
.	TRBD1	TRBV5-4	TRBJ2-1	16	CASSYRPGQGGNEQFF	TGTGCCAGCAGCTACCGACCGGGACAGGGGGGCAATGAGCAGTTCTTC
.	TRBD1	TRBV27	TRBJ2-7	15	CASSSRGDRGREQYF	TGTGCCAGCAGTTCGCGCGGGGACAGGGGGCGCGAGCAGTACTTC
.	.	TRBV4-2	TRBJ2-7	14	CASSHTESDYEQYF	TGTGCCAGCAGCCATACAGAGTCTGACTACGAGCAGTACTTC
.	TRBD1	TRBV19	TRBJ1-5	17	CASSIPRGRRQGQPQHF	TGTGCCAGTAGTATCCCCCGGGGGCGACGACAGGGCCAGCCCCAGCATTTT
.	.	TRBV7-9	TRBJ2-7	17	CASSLAPFGLSSYEQYF	TGTGCCAGCAGCTTAGCCCCCTTCGGACTGAGCTCCTACGAGCAGTACTTC
once	TRBD2	TRBV9	TRBJ2-1	17	CASSVRTSGRAGGEQFF	TGTGCCAGCAGCGTGAGGACTAGCGGGAGGGCCGGTGGTGAGCAGTTCTTC
.	.	TRBV29-1	TRBJ1-4	14	CSVVQDATNEKLFF	TGCAGCGTTGTACAGGATGCAACTAATGAAAAACTGTTTTTT
.	.	TRBV29-1	TRBJ2-1	16	CSVTPSTGTTYNEQFF	TGCAGCGTTACCCCTTCTACAGGGACTACCTACAATGAGCAGTTCTTC
.	.	TRBV28	TRBJ1-5	14	CASSIVGTYQPQHF	TGTGCCAGTTCCATTGTGGGGACATATCAGCCCCAGCATTTT
.	.	TRBV28	TRBJ1-1	13	CASIEQAHREAFF	TGTGCCAGCATCGAACAGGCCCATCGGGAAGCTTTCTTT
.	TRBD2	TRBV4-1	TRBJ2-7	15	CASSHGGTSVYEQYF	TGCGCCAGCAGCCACGGTGGGACTAGCGTCTACGAGCAGTACTTC
.	TRBD1	TRBV30	TRBJ1-3	14	CAWGQGGAGNTIYF	TGTGCCTGGGGACAGGGTGGAGCTGGAAACACCATATATTTT
once	.	TRBV11-2	TRBJ2-7	15	CASSFSVRDPYEQYF	TGTGCCAGCAGCTTCTCGGTCCGGGATCCCTACGAGCAGTACTTC
.	TRBD2	TRBV28	TRBJ2-5	17	CASSPTPFAGGRETQYF	TGTGCCAGCAGTCCTACCCCTTTTGCGGGGGGGCGAGAGACCCAGTACTTC
once	TRBD1	TRBV10-1	TRBJ1-2	14	CASSQGQGAFGYTF	TGCGCCAGCAGCCAAGGACAGGGGGCCTTTGGCTACACCTTC
once	TRBD1	TRBV7-2	TRBJ2-1	14	CASSVPGQGASWFF	TGTGCCAGCAGCGTCCCGGGACAGGGGGCATCATGGTTCTTC
.	.	TRBV18	TRBJ2-1	15	CASSPNEQTNNEQFF	TGTGCCAGCTCACCAAATGAACAGACCAACAATGAGCAGTTCTTC
.	.	TRBV27	TRBJ1-5	14	CASRPGLRNQPQHF	TGTGCCAGTCGGCCGGGATTAAGGAATCAGCCCCAGCATTTT
.	.	TRBV6-5	TRBJ2-7	14	CASSYNGGNYEQYF	TGTGCCAGCAGTTATAATGGGGGGAACTACGAGCAGTACTTC
.	TRBD1	TRBV6-1	TRBJ1-2	13	CASRTGTGPGYTF	TGTGCCAGCAGAACCGGGACAGGGCCGGGCTACACCTTC
.	TRBD2	TRBV15	TRBJ2-2	16	CATSKHVAGVHGELFF	TGTGCCACCAGCAAACACGTAGCGGGAGTACACGGGGAGCTGTTTTTT
.	.	TRBV5-8	TRBJ1-2	14	CASSLDRDLDGYTF	TGTGCCAGCAGCTTGGACAGGGATTTGGATGGCTACACCTTC
.	TRBD1	TRBV4-1	TRBJ1-5	16	CASSQGGQGAGQPQHF	TGCGCCAGCAGCCAAGGAGGACAGGGGGCAGGTCAGCCCCAGCATTTT
.	.	TRBV28	TRBJ1-1	16	CASSPPRQGRWTEAFF	TGTGCCAGCAGCCCGCCGAGGCAGGGAAGGTGGACTGAAGCTTTCTTT
.	TRBD1	TRBV7-2	TRBJ1-3	14	CASSSQGPGNTIYF	TGTGCCAGCAGCTCACAGGGGCCCGGAAACACCATATATTTT
.	TRBD1	TRBV6-7	TRBJ2-7	13	CASPDTGGGEQYF	TGTGCCAGCCCGGATACAGGGGGCGGCGAGCAGTACTTC
.	TRBD2	TRBV7-9	TRBJ2-1	14	CASSRLASFNEQFF	TGTGCCAGCAGCCGACTAGCGAGCTTCAATGAGCAGTTCTTC